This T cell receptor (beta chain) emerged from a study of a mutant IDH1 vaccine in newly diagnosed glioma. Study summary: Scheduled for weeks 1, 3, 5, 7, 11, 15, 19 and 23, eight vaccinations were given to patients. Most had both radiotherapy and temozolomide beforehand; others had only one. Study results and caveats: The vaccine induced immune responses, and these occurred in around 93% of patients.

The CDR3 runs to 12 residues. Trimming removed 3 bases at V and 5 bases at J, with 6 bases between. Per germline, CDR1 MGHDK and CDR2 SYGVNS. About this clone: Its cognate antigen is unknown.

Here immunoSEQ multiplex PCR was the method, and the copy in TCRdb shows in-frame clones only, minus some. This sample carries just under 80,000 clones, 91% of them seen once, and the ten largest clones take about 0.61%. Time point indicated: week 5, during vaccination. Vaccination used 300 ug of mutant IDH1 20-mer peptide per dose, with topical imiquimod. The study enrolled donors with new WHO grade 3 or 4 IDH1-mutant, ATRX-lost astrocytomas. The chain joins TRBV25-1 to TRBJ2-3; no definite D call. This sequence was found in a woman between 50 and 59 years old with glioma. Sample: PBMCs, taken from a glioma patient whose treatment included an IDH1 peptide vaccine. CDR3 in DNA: TGTGCCAGCAGTGATTATGGAGATACGCAGTATTTT. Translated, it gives CASSDYGDTQYF.